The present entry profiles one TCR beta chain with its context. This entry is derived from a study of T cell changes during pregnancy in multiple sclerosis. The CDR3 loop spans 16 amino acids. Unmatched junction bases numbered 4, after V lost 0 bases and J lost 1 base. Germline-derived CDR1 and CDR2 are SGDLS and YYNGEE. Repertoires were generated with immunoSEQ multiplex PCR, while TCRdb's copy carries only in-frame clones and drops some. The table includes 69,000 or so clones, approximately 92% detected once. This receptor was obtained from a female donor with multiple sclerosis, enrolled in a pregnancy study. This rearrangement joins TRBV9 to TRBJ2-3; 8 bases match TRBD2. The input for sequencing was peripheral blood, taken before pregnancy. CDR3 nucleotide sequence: TGTGCCAGCAGCGTAGTAGCGGGATCCGGCACAGATACGCAGTATTTT. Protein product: CASSVVAGSGTDTQYF.